The clone carrying this T cell receptor (beta chain) occurred a few times. The antigen is not known. Next came a second PCR, run for 7 to 11 cycles, which used a sample-barcoded 5' primer along with a J-beta primer mix. TCRdb used MiXCR to reprocess the 5' RACE reads, holding one entry per CDR3 protein. The data show 650,000 to 1,000,000 distinct CDR3 sequences, around 36% seen once. The data were obtained in a study of blood T cells in healthy people across ages. The length of the CDR3 is 14 residues. J lost 4 bases, V lost 8 bases, and 9 bases had no gene match. Per germline, CDR1 ENHRY and CDR2 SYGVKD. The study, taken as a whole, reports: Investigators viewed diversity estimates from one million T cells as underestimates, the study reported.

The source of this sequence is a man younger than 35 in good health. Sequencing used blood. The chain employs TRBV10-3 and TRBJ1-2, with 8 bases that match TRBD1. CDR3 sequence reads: CAISVRTGSYGYTF. The CDR3 DNA sequence: TGTGCCATCTCAGTTAGGACAGGGTCCTATGGCTACACCTTC.